The 20 T cell receptor beta chains given below trace back to one sample, sequenced in a study of human T cells and chemical hapten exposure. Described time point: patch test 1, 2 weeks after DPC sensitization. As for treatment: therapeutic diphenylcyclopropenone sensitization with weekly scalp DPC. TCRdb re-analysed the RACE reads in MiXCR, keeping a single row per CDR3 protein. The profile shows 180,000 or so distinct CDR3 sequences, more than 12% of them singletons. This specimen was whole blood, taken in connection with sensitization to the hapten diphenylcyclopropenone (DPC). These receptors came from a woman aged 30 to 39 with alopecia areata. Some clones in this sample may be carry-over from other donors' samples.

There are many counts of this clonotype. The V gene is TRBV6-5, the J gene TRBJ1-2, with 8 positions matching TRBD1. The CDR3 sequence is 14 residues long. Germline V lookup: CDR1 MNHEY, CDR2 SVGAGI. J was trimmed by 7 bases and V by 6 bases; bases with no gene match: 10. For the CDR3, the DNA is TGTGCCAGCAGGATGGGACAGGAGGCCGGTGGCTACACCTTC. Protein product: CASRMGQEAGGYTF.

The chain combines TRBV7-9 with TRBJ1-2, with unresolved D. Germline CDR1 SEHNR, CDR2 FQNEAQ (reference sequence). There are 14 residues in the CDR3. Deletions cut 4 bases from V and 4 bases from J, with 13 bases between. CDR3 amino acids: CASSSQMDLYGYTF. In DNA form, the CDR3 reads TGTGCCAGCAGCTCACAAATGGATCTCTATGGCTACACCTTC. The complete variable domain, with remaining parts taken from reference TRBV7-9 and TRBJ1-2, reads DTGVSQNPRHKITKRGQNVTFRCDPISEHNRLYWYRQTLGQGPEFLTYFQNEAQLEKSRLLSDRFSAERPKGSFSTLEIQRTEQGDSAMYLCASSSQMDLYGYTFGSGTRLTVV.

This clonotype was picked up a small number of times. The rearrangement links TRBV6-5 to TRBJ2-1; 14 bases match TRBD2. The CDR3 has 17 residues. Germline-derived CDR1 and CDR2 are MNHEY and SVGAGI. V lost 0 bases, J lost 8 bases, and 6 bases stayed unmatched. The CDR3: CASSYSRGTSGSDEQFF. CDR3 DNA: TGTGCCAGCAGTTACTCCCGAGGGACTAGCGGGAGTGATGAGCAGTTCTTC.

This clonotype has only a few counts. The CDR3 protein is CAIRGLAESTDTQYF. The CDR3 nucleotides read TGTGCCATCAGGGGGCTAGCGGAAAGCACAGATACGCAGTATTTT. This chain links TRBV10-3 with TRBJ2-3; 7 nucleotides line up with TRBD2. V was pared by 6 bases and J by 0 bases, with 6 bases of the junction left unmatched. CDR3 size: 15 residues. Germline values: CDR1 ENHRY, CDR2 SYGVKD.

This clonotype was counted ten times or more. This chain joins TRBV11-1 and TRBJ2-7, with 7 positions matching TRBD1. Trimming cost V 1 base and J 2 bases; bases outside gene matches: 8. This CDR3 has 16 amino acids. CDR1 and CDR2 (germline): SGHAT, FQDESV (reference sequence). CDR3: CASSLGAETGPYEQYF. The CDR3 bases are TGTGCCAGCAGCTTAGGCGCCGAGACAGGGCCCTACGAGCAGTACTTC.

This chain uses TRBV20-1 with TRBJ1-1; 10 bases map to TRBD1. Germline V gene lookup returns CDR1 DFQATT and CDR2 SNEGSKA (reference sequence). The CDR3 runs 18 residues. The CDR3 DNA reads as TGCAGAGCCGGGGACAGGGGATCCATCGTGAGTATGAACACTGAAGCTTTCTTT. Protein sequence: CRAGDRGSIVSMNTEAFF.

This clonotype occurred a few times. The chain joins TRBV29-1 to TRBJ2-1; 10 bases are a match to TRBD1. Germline V gene data show CDR1 as SQVTM and CDR2 as ANQGSEA. The CDR3 has 15 residues. Trimming at V came to 6 bases and at J to 2 bases, leaving 7 bases not matched to a gene. The CDR3 DNA follows: TGCAGCGTGAGATGGACAGGGGGTACCTACAATGAGCAGTTCTTC. This translates into CSVRWTGGTYNEQFF.

This chain links TRBV29-1 with TRBJ1-6, with 11 nucleotides matching TRBD1. Germline assignment: CDR1 SQVTM and CDR2 ANQGSEA. After removal of 5 bases from V and 8 bases from J, the junction contained 5 bases not matched to a gene. The CDR3 spans 14 residues. CDR3: CSVSPGQGDSPLHF. The CDR3 coding sequence is TGCAGCGTTTCCCCGGGACAGGGGGATTCACCCCTCCACTTT.

The chain joins TRBV20-1 to TRBJ2-7; D may be TRBD2 (6 bases). This CDR3 region has 13 residues. Germline CDR1 and CDR2: DFQATT and SNEGSKA (reference sequence). V was shortened by 6 bases and J by 6 bases, with 18 bases between the two germline ends. The chain's CDR3 is CSADPGPRGEQYF. CDR3 DNA: TGCAGTGCGGATCCGGGACCGCGGGGCGAGCAGTACTTC.

In its sample, this clonotype was seen a few times. This chain joins TRBV10-2 and TRBJ1-5; D is uncertain. This CDR3 is built from 12 residues. Germline CDR1 WSHSY, CDR2 SAAADI. Trimming removed 0 bases from V and 8 bases from J, with 5 bases in between. CDR3 amino acids: CASSESVEPQHF. The CDR3 DNA reads as TGCGCCAGCAGTGAGTCCGTGGAGCCCCAGCATTTT.

This clonotype has only a few counts. The chain is built from TRBV5-4 and TRBJ2-1; no reliable D call. The CDR3 has 15 amino acids. Germline CDR1 and CDR2: SGHNT and YYREEE (reference sequence). Trimming pared 5 bases from V and 0 bases from J, leaving 12 bases between. The chain's CDR3 is CASSLWTASYNEQFF. The CDR3 nucleotides are TGTGCCAGCAGTTTGTGGACGGCCTCCTACAATGAGCAGTTCTTC.

This sequence joins TRBV28 and TRBJ1-1; D gene ambiguous. The V and J ends lost 7 bases and 3 bases respectively, with 9 bases between them. This CDR3 is 12 amino acids long. From germline, CDR1 is MDHEN and CDR2 SYDVKM. DNA for the CDR3: TGTGCCAGCATTGGCTGGGACACTGAAGCTTTCTTT. Protein: CASIGWDTEAFF. Combining the CDR3 with reference TRBV28 and TRBJ1-1 gives the whole variable domain DVKVTQSSRYLVKRTGEKVFLECVQDMDHENMFWYRQDPGLGLRLIYFSYDVKMKEKGDIPEGYSVSREKKERFSLILESASTNQTSMYLCASIGWDTEAFFGQGTRLTVV.

This clonotype was observed at least ten times. The rearrangement links TRBV6-6 to TRBJ2-2; the D is unclear. This CDR3 has 13 amino acids. Per the germline V gene, CDR1 is MNHNY and CDR2 is SVGAGI (reference sequence). Trimming stripped 2 bases from V and 4 bases from J, with 5 bases between. CDR3: CASSYAATGELFF. The CDR3 DNA reads TGTGCCAGCAGTTACGCGGCCACCGGGGAGCTGTTTTTT.

There are a few counts of this clonotype. The V and J genes are TRBV3-1 and TRBJ1-2; 11 bases line up with TRBD1. The CDR3 runs to 18 residues. The V segment lost 5 bases and the J segment 3 bases; nucleotides outside the gene matches: 14. CDR1 LGHDT and CDR2 YNNKEL come from the germline V gene (reference sequence). CDR3 sequence (DNA): TGTGCCAGCAGCGCACACGGACAGGGGGCAACGTGGTACTATGGCTACACCTTC. Translation: CASSAHGQGATWYYGYTF.

This chain joins TRBV27 and TRBJ1-6; 7 bases match TRBD1. V lost 4 bases and J lost 9; bases outside the gene matches: 15. Germline CDR1 and CDR2: MNHEY and SMNVEV (reference sequence). CDR3 size: 17 residues. The CDR3 spells CASSSLGTAEWVSPLHF. In nucleotides, the CDR3 is TGTGCCAGCAGTTCCCTTGGGACAGCCGAGTGGGTTTCACCCCTCCACTTT.

This clonotype came up many times. The chain has TRBV28 and TRBJ1-2; 7 bases are a match to TRBD1. Germline loops: CDR1 MDHEN, CDR2 SYDVKM. This CDR3 is 15 amino acids long. V was pared by 4 bases and J by 8 bases, with 13 bases of the junction left unmatched. Here the CDR3 reads CASSSYSFLGGGYTF. The CDR3 DNA follows: TGTGCCAGCAGTTCCTACTCCTTCTTAGGGGGCGGCTACACCTTC.

This chain joins TRBV5-8 and TRBJ2-1; D perhaps matches TRBD1 (6 bases). The V end was cut by 4 bases, the J end by 9 bases, with 17 bases between. The CDR3 is 14 residues long. Germline V CDR1 and CDR2: SGHTS, YDEGEE. The CDR3: CASSVIQGLGEQFF. As DNA, the CDR3 is TGTGCCAGCAGCGTAATTCAGGGGTTGGGTGAGCAGTTCTTC. The whole variable domain, remainder taken from reference TRBV5-8 and TRBJ2-1, is EAGVTQSPTHLIKTRGQQATLRCSPISGHTSVYWYQQALGLGLQFLLWYDEGEERNRGNFPPRFSGRQFPNYSSELNVNALELEDSALYLCASSVIQGLGEQFFGPGTRLTVL.

The gene calls are TRBV2 and TRBJ1-5; 9 bases fit TRBD1. J lost 7 bases, V lost 2 bases, and 3 bases had no gene match. CDR1 and CDR2 (germline): SNHLY, FYNNEI. The CDR3 consists of 14 residues. As DNA, the CDR3 is TGTGCCAGCAGTGAACGGACAGGGGAACAGCCCCAGCATTTT. Translation: CASSERTGEQPQHF.

This clonotype was picked up a small number of times. V gene TRBV4-3 combines with J gene TRBJ1-6; 8 bases are a match to TRBD1. V shed 1 base, J shed 7 bases, and the junction held 6 bases outside the gene matches. Germline V gives CDR1 LGHNA, CDR2 YSLEER. The CDR3 covers 16 residues. The CDR3 sequence is CASSQGSGQVNSPLHF. The CDR3, as DNA: TGCGCCAGCAGCCAAGGATCGGGACAGGTCAATTCACCCCTCCACTTT.

This clonotype was picked up a small number of times. The chain carries TRBV7-3 and TRBJ2-3, with 9 bases lining up with TRBD2. Germline lookup yields CDR1 SGHTA and CDR2 FQGTGA. The CDR3 runs to 15 residues. J lost 1 base, V lost 5 bases, and 4 bases had no gene match. CDR3 nucleotides: TGTGCCAGCAGCAAAAGGACTAGCGGCACAGATACGCAGTATTTT. Its translation is CASSKRTSGTDTQYF. Supplemented by reference TRBV7-3 and TRBJ2-3, the full variable domain reads GAGVSQTPSNKVTEKGKYVELRCDPISGHTALYWYRQSLGQGPEFLIYFQGTGAADDSGLPNDRFFAVRPEGSVSTLKIQRTERGDSAVYLCASSKRTSGTDTQYFGPGTRLTVL.